This TCR beta chain was recovered during a study of T-cell memory formation after mild COVID-19. Whole-study results and caveats: Some clones that responded turned up in pre-infection memory, which suggests that cross-reactive memory joined in. Day 15 to 85 contracting clones showed balanced CD4/CD8; later expanders leaned CD4+.

This clonotype was picked up a small number of times. Its matching antigen is unknown. The CDR3 spans 13 residues. The germline gives CDR1 DFQATT, CDR2 SNEGSKA (reference sequence). V was pared by 3 bases and J by 5 bases, with 13 bases between. The authors produced TCR alpha and TCR beta cDNA libraries with sample barcodes and UMIs by 5'RACE using constant-segment primers. Each CDR3 protein is one row after TCRdb ran MiXCR on the 5' RACE reads. The sample lists 65,000 to 95,000 distinct CDR3 sequences, 9.5% to 15% occurring once. The chain has TRBV20-1 and TRBJ1-1; D is unclear. This sequence was found in a man aged 18 to 30 who had mild COVID-19 (a few samples of this study predate the infection). Cell type and time point are not known. Sequenced input: PBMCs or a T cell subset sorted from them (not recorded which). The CDR3 DNA is TGCAGTGCTAGGGACCAAAGGGAGACTGAAGCTTTCTTT. Protein sequence: CSARDQRETEAFF.